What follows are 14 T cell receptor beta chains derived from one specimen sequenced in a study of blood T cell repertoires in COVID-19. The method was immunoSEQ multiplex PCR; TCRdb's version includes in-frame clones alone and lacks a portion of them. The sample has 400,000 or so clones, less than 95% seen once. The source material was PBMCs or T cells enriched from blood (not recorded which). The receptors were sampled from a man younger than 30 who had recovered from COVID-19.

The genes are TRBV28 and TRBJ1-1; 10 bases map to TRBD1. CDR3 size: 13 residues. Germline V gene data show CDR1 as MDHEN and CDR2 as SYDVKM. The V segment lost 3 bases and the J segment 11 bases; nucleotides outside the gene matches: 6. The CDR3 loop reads CASSLDRGVYAFF. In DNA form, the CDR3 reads TGTGCCAGCAGTTTGGACAGGGGGGTTTATGCTTTCTTT.

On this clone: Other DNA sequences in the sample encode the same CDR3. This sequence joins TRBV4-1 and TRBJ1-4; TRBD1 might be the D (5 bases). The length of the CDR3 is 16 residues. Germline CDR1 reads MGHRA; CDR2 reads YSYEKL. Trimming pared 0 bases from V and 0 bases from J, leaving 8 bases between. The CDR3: CASSQEGGATNEKLFF. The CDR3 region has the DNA TGCGCCAGCAGCCAAGAGGGGGGGGCAACTAATGAAAAACTGTTTTTT.

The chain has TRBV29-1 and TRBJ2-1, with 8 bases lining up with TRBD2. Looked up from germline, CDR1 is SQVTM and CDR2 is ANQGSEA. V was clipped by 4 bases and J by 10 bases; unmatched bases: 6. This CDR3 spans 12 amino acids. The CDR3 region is CSVAPGRAEQFF. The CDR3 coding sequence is TGCAGCGTTGCCCCCGGGAGGGCCGAGCAGTTCTTC.

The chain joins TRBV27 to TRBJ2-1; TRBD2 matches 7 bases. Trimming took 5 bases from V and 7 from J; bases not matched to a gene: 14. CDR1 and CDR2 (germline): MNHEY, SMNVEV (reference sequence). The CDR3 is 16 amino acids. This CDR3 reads CASSPFWGRAKNEQFF. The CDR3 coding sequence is TGTGCCAGCAGTCCCTTTTGGGGGAGGGCCAAGAATGAGCAGTTCTTC.

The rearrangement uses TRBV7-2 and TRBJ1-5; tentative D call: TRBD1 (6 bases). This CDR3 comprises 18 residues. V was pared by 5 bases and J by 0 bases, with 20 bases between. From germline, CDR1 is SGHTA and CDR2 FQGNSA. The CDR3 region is CASSPGTKLIYSNQPQHF. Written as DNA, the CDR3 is TGTGCCAGCAGCCCCGGGACAAAGCTTATTTATAGCAATCAGCCCCAGCATTTT.

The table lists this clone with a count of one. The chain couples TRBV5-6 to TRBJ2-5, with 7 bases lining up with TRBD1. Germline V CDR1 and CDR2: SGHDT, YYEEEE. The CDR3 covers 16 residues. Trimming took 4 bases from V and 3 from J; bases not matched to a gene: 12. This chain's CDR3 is CASSPQHAGTEETQYF. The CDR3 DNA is TGTGCCAGCAGCCCCCAACACGCCGGGACAGAAGAGACCCAGTACTTC.

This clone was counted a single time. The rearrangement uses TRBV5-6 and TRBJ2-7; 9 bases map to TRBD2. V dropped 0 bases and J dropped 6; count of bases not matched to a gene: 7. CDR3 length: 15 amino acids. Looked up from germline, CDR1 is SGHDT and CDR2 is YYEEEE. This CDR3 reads CASSLGLADLFEQYF. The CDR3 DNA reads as TGTGCCAGCAGCTTGGGACTAGCGGATCTTTTCGAGCAGTACTTC.

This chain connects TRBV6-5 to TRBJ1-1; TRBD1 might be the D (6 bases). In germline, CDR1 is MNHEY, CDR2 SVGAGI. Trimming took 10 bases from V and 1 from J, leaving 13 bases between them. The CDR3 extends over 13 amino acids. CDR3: CAIKQGTNTEAFF. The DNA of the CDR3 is TGTGCCATCAAACAGGGTACGAACACTGAAGCTTTCTTT.

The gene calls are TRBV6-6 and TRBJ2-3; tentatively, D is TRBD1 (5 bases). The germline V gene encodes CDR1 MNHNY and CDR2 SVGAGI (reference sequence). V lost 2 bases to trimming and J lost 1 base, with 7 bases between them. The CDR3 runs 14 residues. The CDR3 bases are TGTGCCAGCAGTTACAAACAGGGCACAGATACGCAGTATTTT. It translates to CASSYKQGTDTQYF.

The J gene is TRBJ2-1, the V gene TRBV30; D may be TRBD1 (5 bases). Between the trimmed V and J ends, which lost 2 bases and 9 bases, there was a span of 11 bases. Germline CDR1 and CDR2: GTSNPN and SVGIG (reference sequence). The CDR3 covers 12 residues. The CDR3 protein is CAWSSRGSEQFF. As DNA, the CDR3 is TGTGCCTGGAGTTCTAGGGGATCTGAGCAGTTCTTC.

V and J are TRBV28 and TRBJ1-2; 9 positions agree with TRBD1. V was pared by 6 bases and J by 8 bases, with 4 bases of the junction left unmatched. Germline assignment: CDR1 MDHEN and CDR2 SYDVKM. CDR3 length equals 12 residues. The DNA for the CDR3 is TGTGCCAGCAGAGGACAGGGGAGCGGCTACACCTTC. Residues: CASRGQGSGYTF.

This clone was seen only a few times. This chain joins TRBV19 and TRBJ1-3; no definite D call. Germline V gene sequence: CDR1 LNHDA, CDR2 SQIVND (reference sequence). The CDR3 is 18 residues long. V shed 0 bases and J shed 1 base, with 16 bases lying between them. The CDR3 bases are TGTGCCAGTAGTATAGACGGGTCGGAGTTCGGGTCTGGAAACACCATATATTTT. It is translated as CASSIDGSEFGSGNTIYF.

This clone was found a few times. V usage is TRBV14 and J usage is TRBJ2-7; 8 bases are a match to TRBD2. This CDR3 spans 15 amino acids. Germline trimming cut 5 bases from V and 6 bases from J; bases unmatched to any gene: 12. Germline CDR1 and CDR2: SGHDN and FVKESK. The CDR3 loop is CASSSDNGGGIEQYF. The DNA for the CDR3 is TGTGCCAGCAGCAGCGATAACGGGGGGGGAATCGAGCAGTACTTC. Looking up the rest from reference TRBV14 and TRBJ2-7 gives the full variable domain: EAGVTQFPSHSVIEKGQTVTLRCDPISGHDNLYWYRRVMGKEIKFLLHFVKESKQDESGMPNNRFLAERTGGTYSTLKVQPAELEDSGVYFCASSSDNGGGIEQYFGPGTRLTVT.

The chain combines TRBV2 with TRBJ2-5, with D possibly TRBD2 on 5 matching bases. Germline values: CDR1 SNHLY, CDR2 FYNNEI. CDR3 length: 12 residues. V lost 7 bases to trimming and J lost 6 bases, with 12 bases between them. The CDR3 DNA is TGTGCCAGCATGTTGGAGGCCAAGACCCAGTACTTC. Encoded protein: CASMLEAKTQYF.